The sequence of this T cell receptor beta chain was determined in a study of OX40 agonist ivuxolimab in advanced cancers. Across the study: Earlier anti-PD-1, anti-PD-L1 or anti-CTLA-4 therapy was permitted; 40% had received some.

Germline lookup yields CDR1 MDHEN and CDR2 SYDVKM. The V and J ends lost 5 bases and 4 bases respectively, with 17 bases between them. The CDR3 covers 15 residues. Method: immunoSEQ multiplex PCR; TCRdb's copy keeps in-frame clones and lacks some. The table includes 80,000 to 100,000 clones, roughly 94% detected once. This TCR was sampled from an adult with an advanced solid tumor such as melanoma, head and neck, liver or kidney cancer. The sample here was CD4+ or CD8+ T cells sorted from blood, taken in a trial of the OX40 agonist ivuxolimab. V and J are TRBV28 and TRBJ1-1; D gene ambiguous. The CDR3 DNA reads TGTGCCAGCAGTGCTATCGACGGTCGGGGCACTGAAGCTTTCTTT. Residues: CASSAIDGRGTEAFF.